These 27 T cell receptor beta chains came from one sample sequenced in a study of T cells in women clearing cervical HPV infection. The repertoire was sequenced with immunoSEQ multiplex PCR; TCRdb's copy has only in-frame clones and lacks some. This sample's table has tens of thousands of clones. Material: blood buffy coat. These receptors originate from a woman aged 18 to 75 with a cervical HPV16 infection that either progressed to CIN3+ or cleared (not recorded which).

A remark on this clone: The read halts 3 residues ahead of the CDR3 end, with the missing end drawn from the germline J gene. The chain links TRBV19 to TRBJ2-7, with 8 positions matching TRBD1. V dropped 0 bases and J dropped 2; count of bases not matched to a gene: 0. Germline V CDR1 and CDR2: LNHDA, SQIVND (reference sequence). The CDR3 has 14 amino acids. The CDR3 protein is CASSIETGAYEQYF. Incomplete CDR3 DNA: TGTGCCAGTAGTATAGAGACAGGGGCCTACGAG. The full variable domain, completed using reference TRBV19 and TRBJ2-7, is DGGITQSPKYLFRKEGQNVTLSCEQNLNHDAMYWYRQDPGQGLRLIYYSQIVNDFQKGDIAEGYSVSREKKESFPLTVTSAQKNPTAFYLCASSIETGAYEQYFGPGTRLTVT.

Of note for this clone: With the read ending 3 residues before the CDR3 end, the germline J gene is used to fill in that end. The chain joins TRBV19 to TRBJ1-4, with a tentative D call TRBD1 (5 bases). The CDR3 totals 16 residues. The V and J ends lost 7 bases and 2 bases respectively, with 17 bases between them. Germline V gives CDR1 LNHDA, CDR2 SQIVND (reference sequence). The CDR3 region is CASKRGGYRTNEKLFF. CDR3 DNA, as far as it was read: TGTGCCAGTAAGCGGGGCGGGTACCGCACTAATGAAAAA.

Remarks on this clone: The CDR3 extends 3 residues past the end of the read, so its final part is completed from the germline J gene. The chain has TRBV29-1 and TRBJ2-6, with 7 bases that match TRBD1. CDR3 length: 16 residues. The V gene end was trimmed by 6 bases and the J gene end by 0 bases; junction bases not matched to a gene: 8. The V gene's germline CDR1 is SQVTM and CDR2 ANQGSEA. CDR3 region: CSVTTGAYSGANVLTF. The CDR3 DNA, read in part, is TGCAGCGTAACAACAGGGGCTTACTCTGGGGCCAACGTC.

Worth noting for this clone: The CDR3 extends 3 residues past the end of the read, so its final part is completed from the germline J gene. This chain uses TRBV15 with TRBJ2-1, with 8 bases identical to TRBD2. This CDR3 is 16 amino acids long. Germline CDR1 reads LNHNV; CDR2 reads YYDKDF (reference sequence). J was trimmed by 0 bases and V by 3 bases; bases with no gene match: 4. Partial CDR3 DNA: TGTGCCACCAGCAGGGAGCGGGAGAGCTCCTACAATGAG. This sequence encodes CATSRERESSYNE. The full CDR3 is CATSRERESSYNEQFF.

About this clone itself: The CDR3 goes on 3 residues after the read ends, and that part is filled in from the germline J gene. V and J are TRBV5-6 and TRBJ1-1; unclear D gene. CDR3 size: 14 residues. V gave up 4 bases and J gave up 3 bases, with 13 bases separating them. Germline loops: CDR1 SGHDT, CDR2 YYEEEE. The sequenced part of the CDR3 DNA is TGTGCCAGCAGCCACCCAGGATCTGACACTGAA. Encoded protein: CASSHPGSDTE. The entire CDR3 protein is CASSHPGSDTEAFF.

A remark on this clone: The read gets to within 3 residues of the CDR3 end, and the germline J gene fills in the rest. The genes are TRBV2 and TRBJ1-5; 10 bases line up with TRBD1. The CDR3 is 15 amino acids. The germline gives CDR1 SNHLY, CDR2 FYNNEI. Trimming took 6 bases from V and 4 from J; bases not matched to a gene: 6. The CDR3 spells CASRDDRGRNQPQHF. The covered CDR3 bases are TGTGCCAGCAGAGATGACAGGGGGCGGAATCAGCCC.

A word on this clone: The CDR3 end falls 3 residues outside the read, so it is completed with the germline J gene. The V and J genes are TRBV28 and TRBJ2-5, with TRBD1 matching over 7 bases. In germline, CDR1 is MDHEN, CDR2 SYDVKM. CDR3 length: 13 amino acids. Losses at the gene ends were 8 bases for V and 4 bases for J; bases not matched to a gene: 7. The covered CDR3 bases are TGTGCCAGCTCGAGACAGGGTGGAGAGACC. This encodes CASSRQGGET. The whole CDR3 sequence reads CASSRQGGETQYF.

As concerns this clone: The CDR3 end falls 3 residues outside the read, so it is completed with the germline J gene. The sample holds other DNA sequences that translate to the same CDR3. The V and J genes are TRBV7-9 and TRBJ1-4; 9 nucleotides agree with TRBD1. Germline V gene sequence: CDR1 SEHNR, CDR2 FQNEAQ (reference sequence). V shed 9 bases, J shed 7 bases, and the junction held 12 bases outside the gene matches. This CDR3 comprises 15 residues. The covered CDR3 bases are TGTGCCAGTAGCATGGGGACAGGGTTGATTGAAAAA. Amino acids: CASSMGTGLIEK. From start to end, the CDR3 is CASSMGTGLIEKLFF.

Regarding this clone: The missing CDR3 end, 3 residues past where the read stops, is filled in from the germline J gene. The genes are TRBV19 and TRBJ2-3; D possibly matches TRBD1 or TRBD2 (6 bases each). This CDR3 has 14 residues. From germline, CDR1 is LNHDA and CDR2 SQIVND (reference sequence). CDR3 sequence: CASSINGGGETQYF. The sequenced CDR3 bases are TGTGCCAGTAGTATAAATGGAGGGGGAGAGACG.

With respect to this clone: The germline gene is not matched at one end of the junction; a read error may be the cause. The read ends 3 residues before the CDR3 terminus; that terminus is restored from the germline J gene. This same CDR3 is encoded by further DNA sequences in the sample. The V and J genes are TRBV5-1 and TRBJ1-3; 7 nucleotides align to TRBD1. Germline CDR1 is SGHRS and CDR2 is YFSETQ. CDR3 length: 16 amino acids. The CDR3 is CASSTGTVISGNTIYF. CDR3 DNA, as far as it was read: TGCGCCAGCAGCACGGGGACAGTGATCTCTGGAAACACG.

The covered CDR3 bases are TGTGCCAGCAGCTCGGGCTCGGGACTAGCGAACGAG. It encodes CASSSGSGLANE. The full CDR3 sequence reads CASSSGSGLANEQYF. The chain links TRBV7-3 to TRBJ2-7; 10 bases align to TRBD2. From the germline J gene comes the end of the CDR3, since the read stops 3 residues before it. The CDR3 is made up of 15 amino acids. V was pared by 4 bases and J by 5 bases, with 8 bases of the junction left unmatched. Germline values: CDR1 SGHTA, CDR2 FQGTGA. Full variable domain (remainder filled in from reference TRBV7-3 and TRBJ2-7): GAGVSQTPSNKVTEKGKYVELRCDPISGHTALYWYRQSLGQGPEFLIYFQGTGAADDSGLPNDRFFAVRPEGSVSTLKIQRTERGDSAVYLCASSSGSGLANEQYFGPGTRLTVT.

Incomplete CDR3 DNA: TGTGCCAGCAGCTTAGACCAGGGGGAAAAG. This gives the protein CASSLDQGEK. The whole CDR3 reads CASSLDQGEKLFF. The rearrangement uses TRBV7-2 and TRBJ2-2, with 7 bases lining up with TRBD1. The missing CDR3 end, 3 residues past where the read stops, is filled in from the germline J gene. The germline CDR1 and CDR2 sequences are SGHTA and FQGNSA. The length of the CDR3 is 13 residues.

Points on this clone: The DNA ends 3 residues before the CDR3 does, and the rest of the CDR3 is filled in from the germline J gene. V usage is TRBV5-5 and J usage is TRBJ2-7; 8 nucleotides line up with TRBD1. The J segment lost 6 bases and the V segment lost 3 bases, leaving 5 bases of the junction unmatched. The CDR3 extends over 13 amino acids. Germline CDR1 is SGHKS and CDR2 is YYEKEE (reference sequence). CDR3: CASSSQGAAEQYF. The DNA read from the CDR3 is TGTGCCAGCAGCTCTCAGGGGGCGGCCGAG.

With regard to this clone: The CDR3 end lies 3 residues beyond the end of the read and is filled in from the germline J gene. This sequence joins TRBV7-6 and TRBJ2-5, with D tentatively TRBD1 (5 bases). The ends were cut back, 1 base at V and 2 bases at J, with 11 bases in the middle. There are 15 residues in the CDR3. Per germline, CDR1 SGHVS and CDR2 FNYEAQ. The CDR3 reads CASSLVSSGQETQYF. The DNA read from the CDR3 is TGTGCCAGCAGCTTAGTTTCGTCAGGGCAAGAGACC. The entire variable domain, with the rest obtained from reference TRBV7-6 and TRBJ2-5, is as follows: GAGVSQSPRYKVTKRGQDVALRCDPISGHVSLYWYRQALGQGPEFLTYFNYEAQQDKSGLPNDRFSAERPEGSISTLTIQRTEQRDSAMYRCASSLVSSGQETQYFGPGTRLLVL.

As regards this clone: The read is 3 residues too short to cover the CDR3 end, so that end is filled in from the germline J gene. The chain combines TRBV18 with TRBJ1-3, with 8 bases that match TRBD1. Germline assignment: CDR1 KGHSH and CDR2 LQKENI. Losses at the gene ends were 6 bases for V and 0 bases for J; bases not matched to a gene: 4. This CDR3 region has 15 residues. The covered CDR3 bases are TGTGCCAGCTCCCCAGGACAGGGCTCTGGAAACACC. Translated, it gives CASSPGQGSGNT. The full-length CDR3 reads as CASSPGQGSGNTIYF.

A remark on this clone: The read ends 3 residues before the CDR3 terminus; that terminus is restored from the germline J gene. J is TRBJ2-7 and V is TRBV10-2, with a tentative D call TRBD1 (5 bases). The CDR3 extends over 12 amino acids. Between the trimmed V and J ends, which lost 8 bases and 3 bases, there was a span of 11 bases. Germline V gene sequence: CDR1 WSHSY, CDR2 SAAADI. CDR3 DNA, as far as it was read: TGCGCCAGCTCAGGGTTTAGCTACGAG. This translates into CASSGFSYE. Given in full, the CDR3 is CASSGFSYEQYF.

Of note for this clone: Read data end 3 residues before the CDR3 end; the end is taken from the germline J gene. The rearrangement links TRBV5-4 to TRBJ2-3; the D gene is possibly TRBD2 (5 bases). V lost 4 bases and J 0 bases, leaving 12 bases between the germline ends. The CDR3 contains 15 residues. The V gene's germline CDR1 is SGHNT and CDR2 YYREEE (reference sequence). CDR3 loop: CASSLDYLSTDTQYF. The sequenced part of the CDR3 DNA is TGTGCCAGCAGCCTTGACTACCTTAGCACAGATACG.

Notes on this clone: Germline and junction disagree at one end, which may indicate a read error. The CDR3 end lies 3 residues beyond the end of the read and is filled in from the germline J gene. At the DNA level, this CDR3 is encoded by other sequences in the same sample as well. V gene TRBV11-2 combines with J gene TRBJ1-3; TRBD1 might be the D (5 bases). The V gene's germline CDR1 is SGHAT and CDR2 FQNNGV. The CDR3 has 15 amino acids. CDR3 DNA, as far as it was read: TGTGCCAGCAGCAGCATCAAAGGGGTGGGAAACACG. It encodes CASSSIKGVGNT. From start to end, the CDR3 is CASSSIKGVGNTIYF.

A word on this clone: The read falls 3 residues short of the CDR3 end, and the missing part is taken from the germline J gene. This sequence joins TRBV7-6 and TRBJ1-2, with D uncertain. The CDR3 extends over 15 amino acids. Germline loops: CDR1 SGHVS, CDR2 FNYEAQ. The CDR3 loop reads CASSFPLSGRGDYTF. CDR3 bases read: TGTGCCAGCAGCTTCCCTTTAAGCGGGAGAGGTGAC.

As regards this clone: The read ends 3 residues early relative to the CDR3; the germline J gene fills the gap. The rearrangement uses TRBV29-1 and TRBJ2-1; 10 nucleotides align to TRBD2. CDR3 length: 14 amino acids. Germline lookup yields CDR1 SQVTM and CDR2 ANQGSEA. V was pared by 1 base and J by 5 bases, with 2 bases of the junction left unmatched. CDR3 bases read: TGCAGCGTTGAAGGGCTAGCGGGAGACAATGAG. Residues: CSVEGLAGDNE. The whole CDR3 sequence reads CSVEGLAGDNEQFF.

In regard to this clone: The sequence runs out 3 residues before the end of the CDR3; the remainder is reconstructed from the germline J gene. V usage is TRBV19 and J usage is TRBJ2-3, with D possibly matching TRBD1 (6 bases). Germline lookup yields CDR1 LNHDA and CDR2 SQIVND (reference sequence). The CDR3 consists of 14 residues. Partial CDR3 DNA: TGTGCCAGTAGTATAGGGCAGGGGCCGGAGACG. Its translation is CASSIGQGPET. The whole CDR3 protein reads CASSIGQGPETQYF.

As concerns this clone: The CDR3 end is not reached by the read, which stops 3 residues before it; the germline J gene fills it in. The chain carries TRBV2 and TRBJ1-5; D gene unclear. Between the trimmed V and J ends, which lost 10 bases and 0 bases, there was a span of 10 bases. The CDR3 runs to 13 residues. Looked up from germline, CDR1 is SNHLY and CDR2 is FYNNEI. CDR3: CATAQNSNQPQHF. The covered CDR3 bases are TGTGCCACCGCCCAGAATAGCAATCAGCCC.

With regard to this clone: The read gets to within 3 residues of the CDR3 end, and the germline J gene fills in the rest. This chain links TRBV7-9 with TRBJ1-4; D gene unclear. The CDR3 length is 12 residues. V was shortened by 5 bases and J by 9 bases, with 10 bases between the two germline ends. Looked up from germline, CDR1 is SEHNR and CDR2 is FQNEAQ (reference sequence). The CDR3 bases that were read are TGTGCCAGCAGCCCCCCCCTCCAAAAA. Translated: CASSPPLQK. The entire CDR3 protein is CASSPPLQKLFF.

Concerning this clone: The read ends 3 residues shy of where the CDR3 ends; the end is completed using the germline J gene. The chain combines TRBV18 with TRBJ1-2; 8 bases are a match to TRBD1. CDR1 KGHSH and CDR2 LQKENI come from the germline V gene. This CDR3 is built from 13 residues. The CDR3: CASSRQGSNDYTF. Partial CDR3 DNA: TGTGCCAGCTCCCGACAGGGGTCCAACGAC.

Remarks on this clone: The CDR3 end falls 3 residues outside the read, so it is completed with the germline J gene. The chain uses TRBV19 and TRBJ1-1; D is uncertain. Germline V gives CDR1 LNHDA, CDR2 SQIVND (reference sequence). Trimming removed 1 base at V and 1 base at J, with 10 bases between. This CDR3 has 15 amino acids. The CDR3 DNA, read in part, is TGTGCCAGTAGTATAGTGGGCAGGAGGAACACTGAA. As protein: CASSIVGRRNTE. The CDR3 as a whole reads CASSIVGRRNTEAFF.

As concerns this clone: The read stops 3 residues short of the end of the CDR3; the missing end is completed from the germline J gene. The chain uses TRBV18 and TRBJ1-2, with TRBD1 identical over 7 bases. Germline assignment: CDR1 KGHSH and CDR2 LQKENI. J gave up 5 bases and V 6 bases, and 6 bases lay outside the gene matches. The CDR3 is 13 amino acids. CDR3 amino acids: CASSPKQGYGYTF. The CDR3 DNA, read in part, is TGTGCCAGCTCTCCCAAACAGGGGTATGGC.

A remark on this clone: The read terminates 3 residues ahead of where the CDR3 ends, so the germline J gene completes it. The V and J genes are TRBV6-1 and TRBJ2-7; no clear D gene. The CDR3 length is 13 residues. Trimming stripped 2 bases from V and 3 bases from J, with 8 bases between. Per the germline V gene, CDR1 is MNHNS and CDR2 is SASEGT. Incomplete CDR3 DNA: TGTGCCAGCAGTGAAACATGGTTCTACGAG. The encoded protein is CASSETWFYE. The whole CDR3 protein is CASSETWFYEQYF.